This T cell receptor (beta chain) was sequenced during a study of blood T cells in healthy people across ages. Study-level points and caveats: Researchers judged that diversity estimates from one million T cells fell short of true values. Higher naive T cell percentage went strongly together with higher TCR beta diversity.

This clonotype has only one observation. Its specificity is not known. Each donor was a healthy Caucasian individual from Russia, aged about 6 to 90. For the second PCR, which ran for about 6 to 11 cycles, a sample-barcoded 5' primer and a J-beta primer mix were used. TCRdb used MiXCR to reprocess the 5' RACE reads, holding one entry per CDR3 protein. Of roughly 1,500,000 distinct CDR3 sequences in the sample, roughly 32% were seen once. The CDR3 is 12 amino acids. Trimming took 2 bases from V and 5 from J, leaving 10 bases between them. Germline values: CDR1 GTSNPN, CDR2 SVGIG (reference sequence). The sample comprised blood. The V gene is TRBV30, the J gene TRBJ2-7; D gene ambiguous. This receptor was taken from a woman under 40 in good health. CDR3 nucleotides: TGTGCCTGGAGTCCCCGCCCCGACGAGCAGTACTTC. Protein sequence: CAWSPRPDEQYF.